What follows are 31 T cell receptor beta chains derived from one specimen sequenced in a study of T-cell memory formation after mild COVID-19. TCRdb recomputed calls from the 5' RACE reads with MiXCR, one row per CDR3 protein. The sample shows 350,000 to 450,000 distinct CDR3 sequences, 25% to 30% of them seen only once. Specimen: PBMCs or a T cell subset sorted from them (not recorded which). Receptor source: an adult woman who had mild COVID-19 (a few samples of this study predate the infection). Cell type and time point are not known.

The CDR3 region is CSGGTGYNEQYF. DNA for the CDR3: TGCAGCGGAGGGACAGGGTACAACGAGCAGTACTTC. The J gene is TRBJ2-7, the V gene TRBV29-1; 9 bases fit TRBD1. CDR3 length: 12 residues. Unmatched junction bases numbered 6, after V lost 7 bases and J lost 5 bases. CDR1 and CDR2 (germline): SQVTM, ANQGSEA.

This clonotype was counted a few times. The CDR3 region is CASLGQILGGGYTF. DNA for the CDR3: TGTGCCAGCCTGGGACAGATACTTGGAGGGGGCTACACCTTC. This sequence joins TRBV12-3 or TRBV12-4 and TRBJ1-2; 7 bases agree with TRBD1. Unmatched junction bases numbered 14, after V lost 8 bases and J lost 8 bases. This CDR3 is 14 amino acids long.

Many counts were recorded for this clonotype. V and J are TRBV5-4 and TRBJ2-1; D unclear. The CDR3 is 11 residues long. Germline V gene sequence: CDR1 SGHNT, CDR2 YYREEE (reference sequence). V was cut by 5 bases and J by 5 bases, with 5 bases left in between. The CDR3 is CASSFHNEQFF. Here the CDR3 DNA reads TGTGCCAGCAGTTTCCACAATGAGCAGTTCTTC. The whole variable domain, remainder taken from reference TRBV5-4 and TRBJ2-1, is ETGVTQSPTHLIKTRGQQVTLRCSSQSGHNTVSWYQQALGQGPQFIFQYYREEENGRGNFPPRFSGLQFPNYSSELNVNALELDDSALYLCASSFHNEQFFGPGTRLTVL.

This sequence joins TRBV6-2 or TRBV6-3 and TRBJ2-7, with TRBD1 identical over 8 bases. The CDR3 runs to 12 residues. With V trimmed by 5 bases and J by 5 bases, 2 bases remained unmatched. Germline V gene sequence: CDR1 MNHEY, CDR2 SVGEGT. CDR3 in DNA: TGTGCCAGCAGTCCCAGGGGGCACGAGCAGTACTTC. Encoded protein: CASSPRGHEQYF.

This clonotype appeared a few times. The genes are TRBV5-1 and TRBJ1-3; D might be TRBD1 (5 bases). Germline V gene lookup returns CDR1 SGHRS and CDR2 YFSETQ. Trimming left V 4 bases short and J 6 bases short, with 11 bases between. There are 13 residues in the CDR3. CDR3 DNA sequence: TGCGCCAGCAGCCCCTTGGGGCTAAACACCATATATTTT. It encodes CASSPLGLNTIYF.

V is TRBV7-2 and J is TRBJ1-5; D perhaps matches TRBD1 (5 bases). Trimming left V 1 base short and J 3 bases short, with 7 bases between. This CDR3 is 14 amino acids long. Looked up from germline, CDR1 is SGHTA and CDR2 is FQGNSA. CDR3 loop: CASSLGGHNQPQHF. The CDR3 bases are TGTGCCAGCAGCTTAGGGGGCCACAATCAGCCCCAGCATTTT.

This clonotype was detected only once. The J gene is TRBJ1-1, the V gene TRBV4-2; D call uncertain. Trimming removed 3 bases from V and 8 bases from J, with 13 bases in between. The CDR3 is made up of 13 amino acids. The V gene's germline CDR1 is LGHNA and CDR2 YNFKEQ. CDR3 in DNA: TGTGCCAGCAGCCAGAAGGACCTCCTCGAAGCTTTCTTT. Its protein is CASSQKDLLEAFF.

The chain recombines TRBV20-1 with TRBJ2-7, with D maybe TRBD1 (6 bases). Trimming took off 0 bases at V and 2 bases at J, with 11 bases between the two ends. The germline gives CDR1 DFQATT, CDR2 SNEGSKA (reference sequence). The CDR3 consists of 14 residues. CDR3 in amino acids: CSARERQDPYEQYF. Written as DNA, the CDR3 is TGCAGTGCTAGAGAGAGACAGGACCCCTACGAGCAGTACTTC.

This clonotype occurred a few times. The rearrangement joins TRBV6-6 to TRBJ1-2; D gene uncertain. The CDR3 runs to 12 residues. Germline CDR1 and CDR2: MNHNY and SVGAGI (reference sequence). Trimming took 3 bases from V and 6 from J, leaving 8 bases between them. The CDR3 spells CASSYVGDGYTF. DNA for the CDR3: TGTGCCAGCAGTTATGTTGGGGATGGCTACACCTTC.

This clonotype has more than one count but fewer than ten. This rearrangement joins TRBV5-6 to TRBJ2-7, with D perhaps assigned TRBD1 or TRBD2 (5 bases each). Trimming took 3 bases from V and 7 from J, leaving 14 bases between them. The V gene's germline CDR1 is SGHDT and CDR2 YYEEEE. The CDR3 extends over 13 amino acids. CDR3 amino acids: CASSWGTGIEQYF. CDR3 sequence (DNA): TGTGCCAGCAGCTGGGGGACCGGGATTGAGCAGTACTTC.

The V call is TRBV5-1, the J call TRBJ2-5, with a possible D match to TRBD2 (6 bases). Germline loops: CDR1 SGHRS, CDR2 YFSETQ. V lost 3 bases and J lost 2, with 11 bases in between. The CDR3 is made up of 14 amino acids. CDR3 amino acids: CASSSGTQQETQYF. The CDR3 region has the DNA TGCGCCAGCAGCTCCGGGACTCAACAAGAGACCCAGTACTTC.

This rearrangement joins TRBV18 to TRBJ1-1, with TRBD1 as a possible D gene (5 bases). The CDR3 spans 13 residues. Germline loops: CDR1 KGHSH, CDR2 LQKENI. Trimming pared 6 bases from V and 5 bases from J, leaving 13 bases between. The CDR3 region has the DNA TGTGCCAGCTCCCCGTCTGCAGGGACTGAAGCTTTCTTT. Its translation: CASSPSAGTEAFF.

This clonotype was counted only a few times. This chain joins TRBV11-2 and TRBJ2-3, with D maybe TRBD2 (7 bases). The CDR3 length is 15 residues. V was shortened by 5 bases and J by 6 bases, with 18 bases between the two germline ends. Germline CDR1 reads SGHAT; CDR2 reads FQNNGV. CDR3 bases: TGTGCCAGCAGCGCGCGGGGGCTGGGTTCGGATACGCAGTATTTT. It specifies CASSARGLGSDTQYF.

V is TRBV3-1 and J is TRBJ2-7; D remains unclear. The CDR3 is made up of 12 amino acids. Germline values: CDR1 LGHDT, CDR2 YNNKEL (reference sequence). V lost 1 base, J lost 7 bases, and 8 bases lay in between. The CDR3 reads CASSQGLQEQYF. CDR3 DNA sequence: TGTGCCAGCAGCCAAGGTCTCCAGGAGCAGTACTTC.

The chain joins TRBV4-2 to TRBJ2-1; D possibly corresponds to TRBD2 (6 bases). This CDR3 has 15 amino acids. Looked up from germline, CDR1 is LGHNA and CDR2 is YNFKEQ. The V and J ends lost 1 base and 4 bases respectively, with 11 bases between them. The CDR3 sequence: CASSQAWDSYNEQFF. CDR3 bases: TGTGCCAGCAGCCAAGCTTGGGACTCGTACAATGAGCAGTTCTTC.

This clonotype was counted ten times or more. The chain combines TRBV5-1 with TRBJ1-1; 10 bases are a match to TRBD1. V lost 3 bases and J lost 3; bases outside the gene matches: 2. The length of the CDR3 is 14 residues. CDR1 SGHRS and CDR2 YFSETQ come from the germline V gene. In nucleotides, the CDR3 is TGCGCCAGCAGCTCCGGACAGGGGGACACTGAAGCTTTCTTT. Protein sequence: CASSSGQGDTEAFF.

DNA for the CDR3: TGTGCCAGCTCACGGACCGGGCAGTTAGAGACCCAGTACTTC. Translating it yields CASSRTGQLETQYF. The chain carries TRBV18 and TRBJ2-5; D is undetermined. The CDR3 totals 14 residues. V lost 4 bases, J lost 4 bases, and 13 bases lay in between. Germline values: CDR1 KGHSH, CDR2 LQKENI.

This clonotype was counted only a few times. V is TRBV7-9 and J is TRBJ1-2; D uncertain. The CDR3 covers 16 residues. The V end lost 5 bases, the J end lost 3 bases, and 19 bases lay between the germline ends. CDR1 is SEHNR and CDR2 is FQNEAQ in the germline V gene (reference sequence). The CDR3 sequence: CASSPLLLGVDYGYTF. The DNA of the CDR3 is TGTGCCAGCAGCCCCCTTTTGCTCGGGGTGGACTATGGCTACACCTTC.

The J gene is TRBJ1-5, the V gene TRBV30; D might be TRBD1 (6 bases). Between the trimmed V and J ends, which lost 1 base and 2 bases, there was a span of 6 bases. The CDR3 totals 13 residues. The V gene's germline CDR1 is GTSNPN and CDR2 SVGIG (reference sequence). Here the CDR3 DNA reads TGTGCCTGGAGTGGACAGGGCAATCAGCCCCAGCATTTT. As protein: CAWSGQGNQPQHF.

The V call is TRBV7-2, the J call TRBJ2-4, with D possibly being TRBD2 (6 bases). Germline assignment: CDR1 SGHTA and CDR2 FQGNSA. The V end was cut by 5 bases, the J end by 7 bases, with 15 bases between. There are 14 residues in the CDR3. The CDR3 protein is CASSPRLAANIQYF. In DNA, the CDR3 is TGTGCCAGCAGCCCCCGGTTAGCGGCGAACATTCAGTACTTC.

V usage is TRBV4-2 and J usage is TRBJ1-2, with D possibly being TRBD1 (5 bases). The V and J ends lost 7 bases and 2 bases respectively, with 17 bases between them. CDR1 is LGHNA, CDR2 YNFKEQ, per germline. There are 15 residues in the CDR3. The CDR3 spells CASTERGRENYGYTF. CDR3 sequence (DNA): TGTGCCAGCACCGAGAGGGGCAGGGAGAACTATGGCTACACCTTC.

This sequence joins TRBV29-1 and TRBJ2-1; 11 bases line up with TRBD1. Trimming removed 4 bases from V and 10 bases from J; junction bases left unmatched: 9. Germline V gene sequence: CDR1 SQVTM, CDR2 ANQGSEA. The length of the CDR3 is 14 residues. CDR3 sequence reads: CSVAGTGGISEQFF. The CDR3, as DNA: TGCAGCGTTGCAGGGACAGGGGGTATATCGGAGCAGTTCTTC.

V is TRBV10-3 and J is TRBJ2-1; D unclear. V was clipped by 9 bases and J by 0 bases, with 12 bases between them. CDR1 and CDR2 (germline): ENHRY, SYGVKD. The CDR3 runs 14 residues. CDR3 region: CAIGVGNSYNEQFF. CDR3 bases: TGTGCCATTGGGGTAGGGAACTCCTACAATGAGCAGTTCTTC.

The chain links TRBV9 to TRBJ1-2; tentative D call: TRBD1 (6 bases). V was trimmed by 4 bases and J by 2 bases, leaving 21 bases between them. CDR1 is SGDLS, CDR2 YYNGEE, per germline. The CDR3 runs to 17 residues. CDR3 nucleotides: TGTGCCAGCAGCCGCACTCAGGGGCCAGGGCTGAACTATGGCTACACCTTC. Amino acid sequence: CASSRTQGPGLNYGYTF.

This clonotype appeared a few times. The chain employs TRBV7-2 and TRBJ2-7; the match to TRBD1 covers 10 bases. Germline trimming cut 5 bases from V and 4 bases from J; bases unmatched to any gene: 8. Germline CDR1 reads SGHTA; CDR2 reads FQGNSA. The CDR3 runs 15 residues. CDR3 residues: CASSPSTGQGYEQYF. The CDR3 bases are TGTGCCAGCAGCCCGTCCACGGGACAGGGGTACGAGCAGTACTTC.

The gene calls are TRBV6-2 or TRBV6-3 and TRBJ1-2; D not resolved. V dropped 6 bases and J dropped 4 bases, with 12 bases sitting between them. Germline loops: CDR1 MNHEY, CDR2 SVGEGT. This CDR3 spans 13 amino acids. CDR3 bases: TGTGCCAGCAGCACCGACATCAGCTATGGCTACACCTTC. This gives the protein CASSTDISYGYTF.

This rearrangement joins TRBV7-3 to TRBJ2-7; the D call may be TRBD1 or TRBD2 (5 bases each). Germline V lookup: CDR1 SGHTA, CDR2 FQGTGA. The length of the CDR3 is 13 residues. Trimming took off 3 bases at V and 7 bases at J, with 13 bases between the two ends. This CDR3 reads CASSFTGTGEQYF. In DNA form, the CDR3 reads TGTGCCAGCAGCTTCACCGGGACGGGGGAGCAGTACTTC.

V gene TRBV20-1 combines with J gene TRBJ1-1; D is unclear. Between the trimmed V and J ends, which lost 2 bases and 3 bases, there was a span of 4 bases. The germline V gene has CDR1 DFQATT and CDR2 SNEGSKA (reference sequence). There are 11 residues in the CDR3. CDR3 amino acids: CSARRDTEAFF. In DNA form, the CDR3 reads TGCAGTGCTAGAAGGGACACTGAAGCTTTCTTT.

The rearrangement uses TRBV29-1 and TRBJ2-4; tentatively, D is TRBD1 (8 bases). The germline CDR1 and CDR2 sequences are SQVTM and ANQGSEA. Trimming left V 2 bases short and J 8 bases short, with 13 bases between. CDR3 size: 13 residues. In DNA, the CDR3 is TGCAGCGTTGAAACAGGGGGAGGGGACATTCAGTACTTC. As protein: CSVETGGGDIQYF.

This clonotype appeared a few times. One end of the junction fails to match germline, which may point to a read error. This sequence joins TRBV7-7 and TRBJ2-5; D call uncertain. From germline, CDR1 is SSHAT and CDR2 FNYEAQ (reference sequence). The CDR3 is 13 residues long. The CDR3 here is CASSSTLGETQYF. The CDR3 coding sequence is TGTGCTAGCAGCTCGACTTTGGGGGAGACCCAGTACTTC.

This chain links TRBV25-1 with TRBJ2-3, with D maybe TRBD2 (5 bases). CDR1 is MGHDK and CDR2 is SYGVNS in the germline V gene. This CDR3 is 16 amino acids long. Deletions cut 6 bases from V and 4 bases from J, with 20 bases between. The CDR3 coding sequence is TGTGCCAGCAGCAGAATAGGGTTGGACGGGGCAGATACGCAGTATTTT. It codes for CASSRIGLDGADTQYF.